The table lists the clone carrying this T cell receptor (beta chain) with a few counts. The germline CDR1 and CDR2 sequences are LGHDT and YNNKEL (reference sequence). V shed 1 base and J 3 bases; nucleotides not matched to a gene: 6. The CDR3 is 16 residues long. These data are taken from a study of T cells in Graves' hyperthyroidism and ophthalmopathy. TCR beta CDR3 regions were amplified from RNA transcripts. A set of HTBI primers served as the primers for a first-round RT-PCR of the TCR CDR3. TCRdb reprocessed the multiplex PCR reads via MiXCR and lists one record per CDR3 protein. The data contain some 490,000 distinct CDR3 sequences, about 22% of them singletons. Duration under 3 months, a NOSPECS grade of at least 4, and a Clinical Activity Score of at least 3 characterized the ophthalmopathy patients.

The TCR was taken from a woman between 65 and 79 years old with Graves' ophthalmopathy. This sequence joins TRBV3-1 and TRBJ1-5, with TRBD1 matching 7 bases. Sequencing was carried out using blood. The CDR3 sequence is CASSQGAGGNNQPQHF. CDR3 DNA sequence: TGTGCCAGCAGCCAAGGGGCAGGGGGAAACAATCAGCCCCAGCATTTT.